Below are 31 T cell receptor beta chains sequenced from a single sample in a study of cytomegalovirus exposure and HLA in healthy donors. Use of 60 Vbeta and 13 Jbeta primers characterized the PCR. Using immunoSEQ multiplex PCR, the repertoire was profiled, and TCRdb retains in-frame clones only, with some absent. This sample has about 120,000 clones; 74% occur once, and the top ten carry approximately 2%. The sequencing sample was made of PBMCs. These receptors were collected from a human donor in good health.

This clone was found a few times. V gene TRBV4-2 combines with J gene TRBJ1-2; a possible D gene is TRBD1 (6 bases). V was trimmed by 7 bases and J by 8 bases, leaving 17 bases between them. Looked up from germline, CDR1 is LGHNA and CDR2 is YNFKEQ. The length of the CDR3 is 13 residues. CDR3 nucleotide sequence: TGTGCCAGCACCCCATCAGGGGTGACGGGCTACACCTTC. This translates into CASTPSGVTGYTF.

V usage is TRBV30 and J usage is TRBJ2-7; unclear D gene. CDR3 size: 11 residues. The germline gives CDR1 GTSNPN, CDR2 SVGIG (reference sequence). Trimming took 2 bases from V and 1 from J, leaving 3 bases between them. CDR3 in DNA: TGTGCCTGGAGTCCGTCCTACGAGCAGTACTTC. This codes for CAWSPSYEQYF.

V usage is TRBV30 and J usage is TRBJ1-4; 8 nucleotides line up with TRBD1. This CDR3 contains 15 residues. Germline V lookup: CDR1 GTSNPN, CDR2 SVGIG (reference sequence). V dropped 4 bases and J dropped 8; count of bases not matched to a gene: 12. The CDR3 loop is CAWTLSGGRGEKLFF. DNA for the CDR3: TGTGCCTGGACGCTTTCAGGGGGCAGAGGGGAAAAACTGTTTTTT. The full variable domain, in which reference TRBV30 and TRBJ1-4 provide the parts outside the CDR3, is SQTIHQWPATLVQPVGSPLSLECTVEGTSNPNLYWYRQAAGRGLQLLFYSVGIGQISSEVPQNLSASRPQDRQFILSSKKLLLSDSGFYLCAWTLSGGRGEKLFFGSGTQLSVL.

The chain has TRBV4-1 and TRBJ2-7; D may be TRBD2 (6 bases). CDR1 is MGHRA, CDR2 YSYEKL, per germline. V lost 5 bases, J lost 6 bases, and 20 bases lay in between. The CDR3 has 15 amino acids. This CDR3 reads CASSNIGAGTTEQYF. In nucleotides, the CDR3 is TGCGCCAGCAGCAATATCGGGGCGGGAACCACCGAGCAGTACTTC.

This chain links TRBV27 with TRBJ1-2; D might be TRBD1 (6 bases). Germline V CDR1 and CDR2: MNHEY, SMNVEV (reference sequence). This CDR3 is 13 amino acids long. V was trimmed by 6 bases and J by 5 bases, leaving 13 bases between them. The CDR3 nucleotides read TGTGCCAGCAGCCCGACAGGACCGTATGGCTACACCTTC. It codes for CASSPTGPYGYTF.

The chain uses TRBV5-1 and TRBJ2-2; TRBD2 matches at 12 bases. CDR3 length equals 15 residues. V was clipped by 5 bases and J by 6 bases; unmatched bases: 5. The germline V gene has CDR1 SGHRS and CDR2 YFSETQ. CDR3 amino acids: CASSLAGGPPGELFF. CDR3 coding DNA: TGCGCCAGCAGTCTAGCGGGAGGGCCCCCCGGGGAGCTGTTTTTT.

This clone was detected only a few times. The rearrangement joins TRBV5-1 to TRBJ2-4; D possibly corresponds to TRBD1 (5 bases). CDR3 length: 15 amino acids. Trimming cost V 2 bases and J 6 bases, with 15 bases left between them. The germline V gene encodes CDR1 SGHRS and CDR2 YFSETQ. The CDR3 sequence: CASSLLSDSRNIQYF. The CDR3, as DNA: TGCGCCAGCAGCTTACTTAGTGACAGTAGAAACATTCAGTACTTC.

The chain uses TRBV29-1 and TRBJ2-7, with 10 bases lining up with TRBD2. This CDR3 comprises 15 residues. After removal of 4 bases from V and 7 bases from J, the junction contained 13 bases not matched to a gene. CDR1 and CDR2 (germline): SQVTM, ANQGSEA. CDR3 sequence reads: CSVVGTAGGQREQYF. CDR3 DNA: TGCAGCGTTGTGGGGACAGCGGGAGGGCAGCGGGAGCAGTACTTC.

The chain uses TRBV2 and TRBJ2-7; 9 bases map to TRBD2. Germline values: CDR1 SNHLY, CDR2 FYNNEI. Germline trimming cut 0 bases from V and 3 bases from J; bases unmatched to any gene: 3. This CDR3 spans 15 amino acids. The CDR3 DNA reads as TGTGCCAGCAGTGAAGCTCTGACTAGCGGCTACGAGCAGTACTTC. It encodes CASSEALTSGYEQYF.

This clone has only one observation. This chain uses TRBV9 with TRBJ1-5, with unresolved D. CDR1 is SGDLS, CDR2 YYNGEE, per germline. The CDR3 length is 14 residues. The V end was cut by 4 bases, the J end by 2 bases, with 10 bases between. The CDR3 nucleotides are TGTGCCAGCAGCAAGAGCTTAGGCAATCAGCCCCAGCATTTT. This translates into CASSKSLGNQPQHF.

A single count supports this clone. The chain carries TRBV7-2 and TRBJ2-7; the D is unclear. The CDR3 consists of 13 residues. V was trimmed by 1 base and J by 4 bases, leaving 8 bases between them. Germline CDR1 SGHTA, CDR2 FQGNSA. This CDR3 is CASSLVGQYEQYF. In nucleotides, the CDR3 is TGTGCCAGCAGCTTAGTTGGGCAGTACGAGCAGTACTTC.

This clone has more than one count but fewer than ten. This CDR3 reads CASSLIAYEQYF. In DNA, the CDR3 is TGTGCCAGCAGTTTAATAGCCTACGAGCAGTACTTC. The J gene is TRBJ2-7, the V gene TRBV28; D gene uncertain. V was trimmed by 2 bases and J by 2 bases, leaving 4 bases between them. This CDR3 is built from 12 residues. In germline, CDR1 is MDHEN, CDR2 SYDVKM. Drawing the rest from reference TRBV28 and TRBJ2-7, the complete variable domain is DVKVTQSSRYLVKRTGEKVFLECVQDMDHENMFWYRQDPGLGLRLIYFSYDVKMKEKGDIPEGYSVSREKKERFSLILESASTNQTSMYLCASSLIAYEQYFGPGTRLTVT.

This clone was seen once. This chain links TRBV27 with TRBJ2-7; no definite D call. The CDR3 consists of 13 residues. CDR1 MNHEY and CDR2 SMNVEV come from the germline V gene (reference sequence). V was trimmed by 0 bases and J by 3 bases, leaving 6 bases between them. CDR3 DNA: TGTGCCAGCAGTTTATCGGGCAGCTACGAGCAGTACTTC. Protein sequence: CASSLSGSYEQYF.

The rearrangement links TRBV7-6 to TRBJ1-3; TRBD1 matches at 7 bases. Germline V CDR1 and CDR2: SGHVS, FNYEAQ. There are 19 residues in the CDR3. V shed 2 bases, J shed 1 base, and the junction held 14 bases outside the gene matches. CDR3: CASSLLFRQGKTSGNTIYF. The DNA for the CDR3 is TGTGCCAGCAGCTTACTCTTCAGACAGGGAAAAACATCTGGAAACACCATATATTTT.

This clone showed up just a few times. This chain uses TRBV30 with TRBJ2-6; possibly TRBD2 for D (5 bases). The length of the CDR3 is 13 residues. The germline V gene encodes CDR1 GTSNPN and CDR2 SVGIG (reference sequence). Trimming stripped 0 bases from V and 8 bases from J, with 8 bases between. In nucleotides, the CDR3 is TGTGCCTGGAGTGTACGGGGTACCAACGTCCTGACTTTC. It encodes CAWSVRGTNVLTF.

This chain links TRBV5-1 with TRBJ2-1; 7 nucleotides match TRBD2. Germline lookup yields CDR1 SGHRS and CDR2 YFSETQ. After removal of 0 bases from V and 0 bases from J, the junction contained 6 bases not matched to a gene. The CDR3 totals 17 residues. The CDR3 here is CASSLAKRDYSYNEQFF. The CDR3 DNA is TGCGCCAGCAGCTTGGCTAAGCGGGACTACTCCTACAATGAGCAGTTCTTC.

Of note for this clone: The germline gene is not matched at one end of the junction; a read error may be the cause. The genes are TRBV4-2 and TRBJ1-1; D is perhaps TRBD1 (5 bases). The CDR3 runs to 13 residues. Germline CDR1 reads LGHNA; CDR2 reads YNFKEQ. The CDR3 DNA reads as TGTGCCAGCAGCCGGGAGGGGAACACTGAAGCTTCCTTT. Encoded protein: CASSREGNTEASF.

The J gene is TRBJ2-5, the V gene TRBV5-4; maybe TRBD1 (7 bases). V was clipped by 4 bases and J by 12 bases, with 16 bases between them. The CDR3 runs 12 residues. Germline-derived CDR1 and CDR2 are SGHNT and YYREEE (reference sequence). The CDR3 here is CASSLEGDREYF. CDR3 sequence (DNA): TGTGCCAGCAGCCTGGAGGGGGACAGAGAGTACTTC.

CDR3 nucleotides: TGTGCCAGCAGCGGGCGGACAGGCAATCAGCCCCAGCATTTT. This translates into CASSGRTGNQPQHF. The J gene is TRBJ1-5, the V gene TRBV6-1; D perhaps matches TRBD1 (6 bases). The CDR3 extends over 14 amino acids. Germline CDR1 MNHNS, CDR2 SASEGT. V was clipped by 6 bases and J by 2 bases, with 11 bases between them.

The chain is built from TRBV5-6 and TRBJ2-5; possibly TRBD1 for D (5 bases). The J call could be wrong; TRBJ2-7 is a better fit for the DNA end. Germline V gene lookup returns CDR1 SGHDT and CDR2 YYEEEE. The CDR3 totals 15 residues. The CDR3, as DNA: TGTGCCAGCAATAAGGCCAACAGGCGACTCTACGAGCAGTACTTC. This encodes CASNKANRRLYEQYF.

This clone showed up many times. The chain uses TRBV4-1 and TRBJ1-3; TRBD1 matches 8 bases. Losses at the gene ends were 4 bases for V and 4 bases for J; bases not matched to a gene: 12. The CDR3 extends over 17 amino acids. The germline V gene has CDR1 MGHRA and CDR2 YSYEKL. Here the CDR3 reads CASSPGQGGRRGNTIYF. CDR3 bases: TGCGCCAGCAGCCCCGGACAGGGAGGAAGAAGGGGAAACACCATATATTTT.

A few counts support this clone. The chain has TRBV4-2 and TRBJ1-4; tentative D call: TRBD1 (6 bases). Germline V gives CDR1 LGHNA, CDR2 YNFKEQ. This CDR3 contains 18 residues. Trimming stripped 0 bases from V and 3 bases from J, with 17 bases between. The CDR3 here is CASSQDRSGARANEKLFF. The CDR3 DNA is TGTGCCAGCAGCCAAGATCGGTCAGGGGCGAGAGCTAATGAAAAACTGTTTTTT.

V gene TRBV4-3 combines with J gene TRBJ1-1, with D maybe TRBD1 (6 bases). V lost 0 bases and J lost 10, with 15 bases in between. Germline CDR1 is LGHNA and CDR2 is YSLEER. This CDR3 has 14 amino acids. The CDR3: CASSQDMRAGAAFF. In DNA, the CDR3 is TGCGCCAGCAGCCAAGATATGAGGGCAGGGGCAGCTTTCTTT.

The chain employs TRBV9 and TRBJ2-1; TRBD2 matches 11 bases. The CDR3 extends over 18 amino acids. Trimming took 0 bases from V and 3 from J; bases not matched to a gene: 8. Germline V gene lookup returns CDR1 SGDLS and CDR2 YYNGEE. The CDR3 DNA reads as TGTGCCAGCAGCGTAGTAGTCGGCGGACTAGCGGGCTACAATGAGCAGTTCTTC. It translates to CASSVVVGGLAGYNEQFF.

The CDR3 sequence is CASSIGQGADEQYF. CDR3 in DNA: TGTGCCAGTAGTATCGGACAGGGGGCCGACGAGCAGTACTTC. The rearrangement links TRBV19 to TRBJ2-7; 11 positions match TRBD1. The germline CDR1 and CDR2 sequences are LNHDA and SQIVND (reference sequence). This CDR3 contains 14 residues. V trimming: 3 bases; J trimming: 5 bases; junction bases outside the gene matches: 3.

This clone has just one count. One junction end does not reproduce the germline sequence, and a read error may be involved. The V gene is TRBV20-1, the J gene TRBJ1-5; TRBD1 matches 7 bases. Germline CDR1 and CDR2: DFQATT and SNEGSKA (reference sequence). This CDR3 region has 10 residues. In DNA, the CDR3 is TGCAGTGCTGTCCGGGACAGTACAATTTTT. It translates to CSAVRDSTIF.

The chain is built from TRBV28 and TRBJ1-2, with 7 bases fitting TRBD1. CDR1 is MDHEN and CDR2 is SYDVKM in the germline V gene. CDR3 length equals 15 residues. After removal of 5 bases from V and 3 bases from J, the junction contained 9 bases not matched to a gene. The CDR3 loop is CASSLKTGRYYGYTF. The CDR3 DNA reads as TGTGCCAGCAGTCTCAAGACAGGGAGGTACTATGGCTACACCTTC.

The CDR3 coding sequence is TGCGCCAGCAGCCCCCTAGGGTGGCTAGCGGGAGGCGGAACCGGGGAGCTGTTTTTT. Protein: CASSPLGWLAGGGTGELFF. The rearrangement joins TRBV4-1 to TRBJ2-2, with TRBD2 matching 11 bases. The CDR3 consists of 19 residues. Trimming removed 4 bases from V and 5 bases from J; junction bases left unmatched: 15. The germline gives CDR1 MGHRA, CDR2 YSYEKL.

V gene TRBV29-1 combines with J gene TRBJ2-3; a weak D match, TRBD2 (5 bases). Germline CDR1 reads SQVTM; CDR2 reads ANQGSEA. The V end was cut by 5 bases, the J end by 5 bases, with 8 bases between. This CDR3 is 11 amino acids long. The CDR3 DNA follows: TGCAGCGTTCCTCGGGGAGATACGCAGTATTTT. This sequence encodes CSVPRGDTQYF.

This clone was seen a few times. The chain links TRBV9 to TRBJ1-1; 10 bases align to TRBD1. The CDR3 extends over 16 amino acids. The germline gives CDR1 SGDLS, CDR2 YYNGEE. The J segment lost 4 bases and the V segment lost 4 bases, leaving 10 bases of the junction unmatched. This CDR3 reads CASSTGTGAFGTEAFF. The DNA for the CDR3 is TGTGCCAGCAGCACCGGGACAGGGGCCTTTGGCACTGAAGCTTTCTTT.

The rearrangement links TRBV7-2 to TRBJ2-2, with a tentative D call TRBD1 (6 bases). The germline gives CDR1 SGHTA, CDR2 FQGNSA. This CDR3 spans 15 amino acids. V lost 4 bases, J lost 4 bases, and 13 bases lay in between. The CDR3 nucleotides are TGTGCCAGCAGCTCTAACAGGGCTAGCACCGGGGAGCTGTTTTTT. This codes for CASSSNRASTGELFF.